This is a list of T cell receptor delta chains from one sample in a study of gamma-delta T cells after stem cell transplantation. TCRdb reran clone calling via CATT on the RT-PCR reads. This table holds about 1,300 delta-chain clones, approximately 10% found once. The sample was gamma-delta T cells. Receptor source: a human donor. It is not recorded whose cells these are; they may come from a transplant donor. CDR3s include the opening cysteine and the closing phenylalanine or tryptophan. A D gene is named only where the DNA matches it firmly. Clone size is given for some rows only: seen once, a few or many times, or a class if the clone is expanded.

DNA: TGTGCCTGTGACAGTCTGGGGGATCCAACCGATAAACTCATCTTT
CDR3: CACDSLGDPTDKLIF
size: few
J: TRDJ1
V: TRDV2
D: TRDD3

DNA: TGTGCCTGTGACACGTTGGCTGGGGGATACGCGGGGGACGATAAACTCATCTTT
CDR3: CACDTLAGGYAGDDKLIF
size: .
J: TRDJ1
V: TRDV2
D: TRDD3

DNA: TGTGCCTGTGACCCGCTACTGGGGGATACCACAGCCCAGTACACCGATAAACTCATCTTT
CDR3: CACDPLLGDTTAQYTDKLIF
size: few
J: TRDJ1
V: TRDV2
D: TRDD3

DNA: TGTGCCTTTTCTATCACCCTCTACTGGGGGATACGCACGTACACCGATAAACTCATCTTT
CDR3: CAFSITLYWGIRTYTDKLIF
size: few
J: TRDJ1
V: TRDV3
D: TRDD3

DNA: TGTGCCTGTGACTCCCTTACTGGGGGGGAGTACACCGATAAACTCATCTTT
CDR3: CACDSLTGGEYTDKLIF
size: few
J: TRDJ1
V: TRDV2
D: TRDD3

DNA: TGTGCCTGTGATCTACTGGGGGATACGGGGTCCTGGGACACCCGACAGATGTTTTTC
CDR3: CACDLLGDTGSWDTRQMFF
size: medium-sized
J: TRDJ3
V: TRDV2
D: TRDD3

DNA: TGTGCCTGTGACAAAGTTCCTCCTCCTAATGAACTCATCTTT
CDR3: CACDKVPPPNELIF
size: medium-sized
J: TRDJ1
V: TRDV2
D: .

DNA: TGTGCCTGTGACCCCGTTAATGTACTGGGAAGAGCCAAACTCATCTTT
CDR3: CACDPVNVLGRAKLIF
size: medium-sized
J: TRDJ1
V: TRDV2
D: .

DNA: TGTGCCTGTGACACCGTCCAGGGTGGGGATCTTCCTTTAAAACTCATCTTT
CDR3: CACDTVQGGDLPLKLIF
size: .
J: TRDJ1
V: TRDV2
D: .

DNA: TGTGCTCTTGGGGAATTTGGACTGGGGGATACTAAACCGCCCATTTACACCGATAAACTCATCTTT
CDR3: CALGEFGLGDTKPPIYTDKLIF
size: medium-sized
J: TRDJ1
V: TRDV1
D: TRDD3

DNA: TGTGCCTGTGACACCCTAAAATTACTGGGGGATACGACCGATAAACTCATCTTT
CDR3: CACDTLKLLGDTTDKLIF
size: hyperexpanded
J: TRDJ1
V: TRDV2
D: TRDD3

DNA: TGTGCTCTTGGGGAACTAGAGGTCCCCTCCTTCCTACGAGGGCCGGGCGTACTGGGGGCCACCGATAAACTCATCTTT
CDR3: CALGELEVPSFLRGPGVLGATDKLIF
size: few
J: TRDJ1
V: TRDV1
D: .

DNA: TGTGCCTGTGACTCTTTGGGGGATTACGAGGACACCGATAAACTCATCTTT
CDR3: CACDSLGDYEDTDKLIF
size: medium-sized
J: TRDJ1
V: TRDV2
D: TRDD3

DNA: TGTGCCTGTGACACCGTCAACCCAAACCGGCGATCAGGACTGGGGCCTAAACTCATCTTT
CDR3: CACDTVNPNRRSGLGPKLIF
size: .
J: TRDJ1
V: TRDV2
D: TRDD3

DNA: TGTGCTCTTGGGGCTCAGCTTCCACTCTGGGGGCTTACCGATAAACTCATCTTT
CDR3: CALGAQLPLWGLTDKLIF
size: medium-sized
J: TRDJ1
V: TRDV1
D: TRDD3

DNA: TGTGCAGCATATATTCCTGACTGGGGGAGAAAACTCATCTTT
CDR3: CAAYIPDWGRKLIF
size: few
J: TRDJ1
V: TRAV29/DV5
D: TRDD3

DNA: TGTGCCTGTGACACCCTTGTCGCCGCGCGCGGATCCACCGATAAACTCATCTTT
CDR3: CACDTLVAARGSTDKLIF
size: medium-sized
J: TRDJ1
V: TRDV2
D: .

DNA: TGTGCCTGTGACGCCCTACTGGGGGGACGGCGGACCGATAAACTCATCTTT
CDR3: CACDALLGGRRTDKLIF
size: few
J: TRDJ1
V: TRDV2
D: TRDD3

DNA: TGTGCTCTTGGGGAAGTCTATCCTACAAGACCCATAGGCTGGGGGATAGAGCTCGATAAACTCATCTTT
CDR3: CALGEVYPTRPIGWGIELDKLIF
size: few
J: TRDJ1
V: TRDV1
D: TRDD3

DNA: TGTGCCTGTGACACCGTACTACTGGGGGATACAGGGGACGATAAACTCATCTTT
CDR3: CACDTVLLGDTGDDKLIF
size: medium-sized
J: TRDJ1
V: TRDV2
D: TRDD3

DNA: TGTGCCTGTGACACCGTTACTGGGGCCGATAAACTCATCTTT
CDR3: CACDTVTGADKLIF
size: few
J: TRDJ1
V: TRDV2
D: TRDD3

DNA: TGTGCTCTTGGGGAACTACTAGTGCTGGGGGCTCAGTACACCGATAAACTCATCTTT
CDR3: CALGELLVLGAQYTDKLIF
size: .
J: TRDJ1
V: TRDV1
D: TRDD3

DNA: TGTGCTCTTGGGGAACTAGAGCCCCCCGACTGGGGGATACAGGATAAACTCATCTTT
CDR3: CALGELEPPDWGIQDKLIF
size: large
J: TRDJ1
V: TRDV1
D: TRDD3

DNA: TGTGCTCTTGGGGAACTCCCTTACGCCGATAAACTCATCTTT
CDR3: CALGELPYADKLIF
size: few
J: TRDJ1
V: TRDV1
D: .

DNA: TGTGCCTGTGACACCGTACAGGGCCCCGCCGACTACACCGATAAACTCATCTTT
CDR3: CACDTVQGPADYTDKLIF
size: few
J: TRDJ1
V: TRDV2
D: .

DNA: TGTGCTCTTGGGGAAAACGAATCTTTCCTACTTGGGGAGCGGTACTGGGGGATACTGAGGAACTGGCGTTCCGATAAACTCATCTTT
CDR3: CALGENESFLLGERYWGILRNWRSDKLIF
size: medium-sized
J: TRDJ1
V: TRDV1
D: TRDD3

DNA: TGTGCTCTTGGGGAACGAGACCACTCAGATTACTGGGGGATACTGGGGGACTACACCGATAAACTCATCTTT
CDR3: CALGERDHSDYWGILGDYTDKLIF
size: medium-sized
J: TRDJ1
V: TRDV1
D: TRDD3

DNA: TGTGCCTGTGACCGACTGGGGGATACGAGGCACACCTCGGGTTTAGGCGGACTCATCTTT
CDR3: CACDRLGDTRHTSGLGGLIF
size: .
J: TRDJ1
V: TRDV2
D: TRDD3

DNA: TGTGCCTGTGACACGGCTGGGGGATACGCCTCTTCTATTCGTACACTCATCTTT
CDR3: CACDTAGGYASSIRTLIF
size: medium-sized
J: TRDJ1
V: TRDV2
D: TRDD3

DNA: TGTGCCTGTGATGTGTTGGGGTCCACAACGAGGGGGACCGATAAACTCATCTTT
CDR3: CACDVLGSTTRGTDKLIF
size: few
J: TRDJ1
V: TRDV2
D: .